One and the same sample provided the 15 T cell receptor beta chains below, sequenced in a study of T cells after yellow fever vaccination. TCRdb called the 5' RACE reads again in MiXCR, with one record for every CDR3 protein. Among around 70,000 distinct CDR3 sequences listed, around 6.5% were seen once. The input for sequencing was CD8+ T cells sorted from PBMCs, taken around 5 days after the first yellow fever vaccination. These TCRs come from a man aged 18 to 30 who received the YFV17D yellow fever vaccine.

This clonotype has ten or more counts. This rearrangement joins TRBV4-1 to TRBJ2-2, with 12 positions matching TRBD2. After removal of 1 base from V and 2 bases from J, the junction contained 8 bases not matched to a gene. The length of the CDR3 is 19 residues. Germline V lookup: CDR1 MGHRA, CDR2 YSYEKL. The CDR3 loop is CASSQGPMTSGGNTGELFF. CDR3 DNA sequence: TGCGCCAGCAGCCAAGGCCCAATGACTAGCGGGGGTAACACCGGGGAGCTGTTTTTT.

J is TRBJ2-3 and V is TRBV19; tentative D call: TRBD1 (6 bases). The CDR3 length is 13 residues. V was shortened by 7 bases and J by 6 bases, with 14 bases between the two germline ends. Looked up from germline, CDR1 is LNHDA and CDR2 is SQIVND (reference sequence). CDR3: CASTARGSDTQYF. CDR3 nucleotides: TGTGCCAGTACAGCCAGGGGATCGGATACGCAGTATTTT.

This clonotype showed up just a few times. The chain recombines TRBV29-1 with TRBJ2-2, with D hard to call. The CDR3 loop spans 13 amino acids. Trimming took 8 bases from V and 0 from J, leaving 10 bases between them. Per the germline V gene, CDR1 is SQVTM and CDR2 is ANQGSEA. The CDR3 nucleotides read TGCAGCTCTGAGGTCGCGAACACCGGGGAGCTGTTTTTT. This encodes CSSEVANTGELFF.

The rearrangement joins TRBV12-3 or TRBV12-4 to TRBJ2-7; 7 nucleotides agree with TRBD1. This CDR3 contains 13 residues. CDR3 nucleotides: TGTGCCAGCAGTTTAGGGTCGGGACAGACCGAAGTCGTC. It yields the protein CASSLGSGQTEVV.

In its sample, this clonotype was seen many times. The chain carries TRBV11-2 and TRBJ2-3, with D tentatively TRBD1 (5 bases). V lost 5 bases to trimming and J lost 2 bases, with 11 bases between them. Germline-derived CDR1 and CDR2 are SGHAT and FQNNGV. This CDR3 region has 14 residues. The CDR3 loop is CASSLTTDTDTQYF. The DNA of the CDR3 is TGTGCCAGCAGCCTCACGACAGACACAGATACGCAGTATTTT. Filled out from reference TRBV11-2 and TRBJ2-3, the complete variable domain reads EAGVAQSPRYKIIEKRQSVAFWCNPISGHATLYWYQQILGQGPKLLIQFQNNGVVDDSQLPKDRFSAERLKGVDSTLKIQPAKLEDSAVYLCASSLTTDTDTQYFGPGTRLTVL.

This clonotype was detected ten times or more. CDR3 DNA: TGTGCCAGCACCGAGCGGGGGAGCTCCTACGAGCAGTACTTC. It is translated as CASTERGSSYEQYF. The chain combines TRBV6-2 or TRBV6-3 with TRBJ2-7, with 8 bases that match TRBD2. Germline CDR1 MNHEY, CDR2 SVGEGT. J lost 0 bases, V lost 7 bases, and 5 bases had no gene match. The length of the CDR3 is 14 residues.

V is TRBV29-1 and J is TRBJ2-5; D gene uncertain. In germline, CDR1 is SQVTM, CDR2 ANQGSEA. This CDR3 is 12 amino acids long. Trimming stripped 2 bases from V and 0 bases from J, with 4 bases between. CDR3 bases: TGCAGCGTTGAACATAACCAAGAGACCCAGTACTTC. Protein product: CSVEHNQETQYF.

The chain carries TRBV4-3 and TRBJ2-1, with D unresolved. CDR3 size: 14 residues. V dropped 3 bases and J dropped 4 bases, with 10 bases sitting between them. Germline V gives CDR1 LGHNA, CDR2 YSLEER. In DNA, the CDR3 is TGCGCCAGCAGCCAGCGGCTTGGATACAATGAGCAGTTCTTC. Amino acid sequence: CASSQRLGYNEQFF.

This clonotype has a handful of counts. This CDR3 reads CASTSALAGGPGTGELFF. The DNA for the CDR3 is TGTGCCAGCACTAGTGCGCTAGCGGGGGGGCCAGGAACCGGGGAGCTGTTTTTT. The gene calls are TRBV6-1 and TRBJ2-2; 12 bases fit TRBD2. The CDR3 covers 18 residues. Germline CDR1 MNHNS, CDR2 SASEGT. The V segment lost 7 bases and the J segment 5 bases; nucleotides outside the gene matches: 14.

This clonotype was found many times. The V and J genes are TRBV6-5 and TRBJ2-2; TRBD2 matches at 7 bases. The germline gives CDR1 MNHEY, CDR2 SVGAGI. The CDR3 has 14 amino acids. V lost 0 bases, J lost 7 bases, and 2 bases stayed unmatched. The CDR3 spells CASSYSGTIGELFF. CDR3 bases: TGTGCCAGCAGTTACTCCGGGACTATCGGGGAGCTGTTTTTT.

The V gene is TRBV7-9, the J gene TRBJ1-5; TRBD1 agrees at 7 bases. There are 16 residues in the CDR3. Germline V gene lookup returns CDR1 SEHNR and CDR2 FQNEAQ (reference sequence). Germline trimming cut 5 bases from V and 4 bases from J; bases unmatched to any gene: 11. The CDR3 region is CASSQGGRGNNQPQHF. The CDR3 DNA sequence: TGTGCCAGCAGCCAGGGGGGGCGAGGGAATAATCAGCCCCAGCATTTT. The full variable domain, completed using reference TRBV7-9 and TRBJ1-5, is DTGVSQNPRHKITKRGQNVTFRCDPISEHNRLYWYRQTLGQGPEFLTYFQNEAQLEKSRLLSDRFSAERPKGSFSTLEIQRTEQGDSAMYLCASSQGGRGNNQPQHFGDGTRLSIL.

There are many counts of this clonotype. The chain joins TRBV4-1 to TRBJ1-4, with a possible D match to TRBD1 (5 bases). The CDR3 has 11 amino acids. Germline CDR1 reads MGHRA; CDR2 reads YSYEKL. The ends were cut back, 4 bases at V and 13 bases at J, with 10 bases in the middle. The CDR3 nucleotides are TGCGCCAGCAGCCGCCGAGGGACACTGTTTTTT. It encodes CASSRRGTLFF.

This clonotype came up a few times. The chain links TRBV6-5 to TRBJ1-5; D is undetermined. Germline-derived CDR1 and CDR2 are MNHEY and SVGAGI. The CDR3 extends over 17 amino acids. With 0 bases removed from V and 5 bases from J, the gap between germline ends came to 17 bases. The CDR3 region is CASSYSIRLGNDQPQHF. CDR3 in DNA: TGTGCCAGCAGTTACTCGATTCGGCTGGGGAATGATCAGCCCCAGCATTTT.

There are a few counts of this clonotype. J is TRBJ1-2 and V is TRBV7-8, with 9 bases matching TRBD1. Germline CDR1 and CDR2: SGHVS and FQNEAQ. The CDR3 runs 15 residues. V lost 4 bases and J lost 6; bases outside the gene matches: 9. CDR3 coding DNA: TGTGCCAGCAGCTCCGCCGGGACAGGGTACAATGGCTACACCTTC. It codes for CASSSAGTGYNGYTF.

Worth noting for this clonotype: A much larger clone lies one base from this, so it may be a read error. This rearrangement joins TRBV7-9 to TRBJ2-7; D is unresolved. V lost 8 bases, J lost 5 bases, and 13 bases lay in between. The CDR3 covers 12 residues. Germline values: CDR1 SEHNR, CDR2 FQNEAQ (reference sequence). This chain's CDR3 is CASGSSVHEQYF. The CDR3 DNA is TGTGCCAGCGGTTCTTCAGTCCACGAGCAGTACTTC. The full variable domain, rest sourced from reference TRBV7-9 and TRBJ2-7, is DTGVSQNPRHKITKRGQNVTFRCDPISEHNRLYWYRQTLGQGPEFLTYFQNEAQLEKSRLLSDRFSAERPKGSFSTLEIQRTEQGDSAMYLCASGSSVHEQYFGPGTRLTVT.